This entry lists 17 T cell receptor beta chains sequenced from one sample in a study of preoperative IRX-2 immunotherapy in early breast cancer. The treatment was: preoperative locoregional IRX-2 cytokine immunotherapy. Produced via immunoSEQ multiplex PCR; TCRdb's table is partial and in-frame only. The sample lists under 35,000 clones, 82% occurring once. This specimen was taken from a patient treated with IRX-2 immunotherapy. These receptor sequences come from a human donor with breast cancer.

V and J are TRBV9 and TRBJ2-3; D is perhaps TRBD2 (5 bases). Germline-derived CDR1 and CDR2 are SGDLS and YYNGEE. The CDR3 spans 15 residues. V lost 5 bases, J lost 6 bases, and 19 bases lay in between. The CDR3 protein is CASSEARQRRDTQYF. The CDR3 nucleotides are TGTGCCAGCAGTGAAGCGCGACAAAGGAGGGATACGCAGTATTTT.

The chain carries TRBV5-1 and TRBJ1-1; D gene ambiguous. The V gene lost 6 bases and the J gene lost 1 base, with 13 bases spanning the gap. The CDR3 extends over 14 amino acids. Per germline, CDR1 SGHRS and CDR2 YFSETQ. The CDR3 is CASTPGARNTEAFF. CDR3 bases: TGCGCCAGCACCCCCGGTGCTAGGAACACTGAAGCTTTCTTT.

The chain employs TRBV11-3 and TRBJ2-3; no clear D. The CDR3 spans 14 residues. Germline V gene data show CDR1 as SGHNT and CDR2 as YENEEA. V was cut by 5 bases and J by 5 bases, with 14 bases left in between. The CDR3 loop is CASSPGPLGDTQYF. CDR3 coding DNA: TGTGCCAGCAGCCCGGGCCCCCTGGGAGATACGCAGTATTTT.

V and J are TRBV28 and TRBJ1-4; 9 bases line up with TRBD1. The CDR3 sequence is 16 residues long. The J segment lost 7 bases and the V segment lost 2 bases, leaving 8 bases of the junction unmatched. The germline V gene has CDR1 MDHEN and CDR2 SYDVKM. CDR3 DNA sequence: TGTGCCAGCAGTTTAGGCGGGACAGGGTTTCGTGAAAAACTGTTTTTT. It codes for CASSLGGTGFREKLFF.

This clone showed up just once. CDR3 loop: CASSQDRPYGYTF. Here the CDR3 DNA reads TGTGCCAGCAGCCAGGACAGGCCCTATGGCTACACCTTC. V and J are TRBV6-8 and TRBJ1-2, with 7 bases lining up with TRBD1. CDR3 length: 13 amino acids. CDR1 is MNHGY, CDR2 SAAAGT, per germline. After removal of 6 bases from V and 4 bases from J, the junction contained 5 bases not matched to a gene.

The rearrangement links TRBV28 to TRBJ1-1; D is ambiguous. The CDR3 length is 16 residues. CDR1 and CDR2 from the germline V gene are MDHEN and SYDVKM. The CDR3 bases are TGTGGGGCGGGCAGGAGGTATGAGGGTCGGGACACTGAAGCTTTCTTT. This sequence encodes CGAGRRYEGRDTEAFF. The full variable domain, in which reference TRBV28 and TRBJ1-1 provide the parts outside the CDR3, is DVKVTQSSRYLVKRTGEKVFLECVQDMDHENMFWYRQDPGLGLRLIYFSYDVKMKEKGDIPEGYSVSREKKERFSLILESASTNQTSMYLCGAGRRYEGRDTEAFFGQGTRLTVV.

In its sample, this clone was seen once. CDR3 protein: CASSFLDRSNQPQHF. The DNA of the CDR3 is TGTGCCAGCAGTTTCCTGGACAGGAGCAATCAGCCCCAGCATTTT. This chain joins TRBV28 and TRBJ1-5; 7 bases map to TRBD1. Germline V gene lookup returns CDR1 MDHEN and CDR2 SYDVKM. CDR3 size: 15 residues. Trimming cost V 3 bases and J 1 base; bases outside gene matches: 3.

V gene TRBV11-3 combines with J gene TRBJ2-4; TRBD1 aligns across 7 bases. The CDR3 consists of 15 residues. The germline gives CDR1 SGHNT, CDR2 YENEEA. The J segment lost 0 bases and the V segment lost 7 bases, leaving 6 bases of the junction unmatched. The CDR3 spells CASKTGRTAKNIQYF. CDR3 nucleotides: TGTGCCAGCAAGACAGGGAGAACAGCCAAAAACATTCAGTACTTC. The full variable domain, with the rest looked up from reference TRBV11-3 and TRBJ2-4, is EAGVVQSPRYKIIEKKQPVAFWCNPISGHNTLYWYLQNLGQGPELLIRYENEEAVDDSQLPKDRFSAERLKGVDSTLKIQPAELGDSAVYLCASKTGRTAKNIQYFGAGTRLSVL.

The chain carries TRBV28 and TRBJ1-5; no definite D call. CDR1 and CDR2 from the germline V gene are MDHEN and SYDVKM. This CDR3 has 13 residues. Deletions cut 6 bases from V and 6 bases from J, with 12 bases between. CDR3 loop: CASRPHGGQPQHF. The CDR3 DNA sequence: TGTGCCAGCAGGCCACATGGTGGTCAGCCCCAGCATTTT.

The CDR3 loop reads CASSDSNRAGDQPQHF. DNA for the CDR3: TGTGCCAGCAGTGACTCGAACAGGGCGGGGGATCAGCCCCAGCATTTT. V gene TRBV6-4 combines with J gene TRBJ1-5; tentatively, D is TRBD1 (6 bases). The CDR3 sequence is 16 residues long. Germline V gives CDR1 MRHNA, CDR2 SNTAGT. Trimming shortened V by 0 bases and J by 5 bases, and 14 bases separated the two germline ends.

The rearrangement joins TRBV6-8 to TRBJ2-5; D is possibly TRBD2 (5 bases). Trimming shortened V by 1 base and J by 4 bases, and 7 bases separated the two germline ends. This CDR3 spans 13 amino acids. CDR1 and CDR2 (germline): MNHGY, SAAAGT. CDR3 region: CASSYLGGETQYF. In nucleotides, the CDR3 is TGTGCCAGCAGTTACTTAGGAGGAGAGACCCAGTACTTC.

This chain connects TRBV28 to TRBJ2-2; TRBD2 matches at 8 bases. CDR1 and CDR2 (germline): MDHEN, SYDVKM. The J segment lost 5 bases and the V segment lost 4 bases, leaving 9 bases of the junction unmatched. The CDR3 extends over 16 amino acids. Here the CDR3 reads CASSWAPGGPTGELFF. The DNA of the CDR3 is TGTGCCAGCAGTTGGGCTCCGGGAGGGCCTACCGGGGAGCTGTTTTTT.

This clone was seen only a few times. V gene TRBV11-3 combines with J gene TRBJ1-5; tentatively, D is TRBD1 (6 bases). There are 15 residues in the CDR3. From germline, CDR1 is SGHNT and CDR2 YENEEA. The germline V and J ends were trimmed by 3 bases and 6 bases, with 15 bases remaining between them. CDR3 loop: CASSLAAGVSQPQHF. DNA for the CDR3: TGTGCCAGCAGCTTGGCGGCAGGGGTAAGTCAGCCCCAGCATTTT.

The CDR3 region is CASSPTAVGSFRGEQFF. The CDR3 region has the DNA TGTGCCAGCTCACCAACTGCGGTAGGTAGCTTTAGGGGTGAGCAGTTCTTC. The gene calls are TRBV18 and TRBJ2-1; D is possibly TRBD1 (5 bases). This CDR3 spans 17 amino acids. The germline V gene has CDR1 KGHSH and CDR2 LQKENI. The V end lost 2 bases, the J end lost 9 bases, and 23 bases lay between the germline ends.

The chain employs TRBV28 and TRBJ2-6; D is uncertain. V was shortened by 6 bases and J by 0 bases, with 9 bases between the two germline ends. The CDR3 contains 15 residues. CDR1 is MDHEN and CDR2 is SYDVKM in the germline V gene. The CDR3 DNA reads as TGTGCCAGCAGCCCGTCGAGCTCTGGGGCCAACGTCCTGACTTTC. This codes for CASSPSSSGANVLTF.

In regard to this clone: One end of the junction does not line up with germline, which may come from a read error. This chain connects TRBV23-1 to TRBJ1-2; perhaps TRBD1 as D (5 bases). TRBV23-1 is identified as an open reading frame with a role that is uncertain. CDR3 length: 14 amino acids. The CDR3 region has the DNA TGCGCCAGCAGCCAATTTCACGGGACGTTTGGCTACACCTTC. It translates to CASSQFHGTFGYTF.

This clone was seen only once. CDR3 DNA: TGTGCCAGCATCGAGGATTGGGGGGGCTACGAGCAGTACTTC. Its translation is CASIEDWGGYEQYF. V and J are TRBV28 and TRBJ2-7, with 7 positions matching TRBD2. Germline V gene data show CDR1 as MDHEN and CDR2 as SYDVKM. After removal of 7 bases from V and 3 bases from J, the junction contained 9 bases not matched to a gene. CDR3 length: 14 amino acids. Full variable domain (remainder filled in from reference TRBV28 and TRBJ2-7): DVKVTQSSRYLVKRTGEKVFLECVQDMDHENMFWYRQDPGLGLRLIYFSYDVKMKEKGDIPEGYSVSREKKERFSLILESASTNQTSMYLCASIEDWGGYEQYFGPGTRLTVT.